This T cell receptor (beta chain) is drawn from a study of radiotherapy plus CTLA-4 blockade in lung cancer. Study context: Objective response rate was 15% to 20%; disease control rate, around 33%. Findings of the study overall: Tumor-origin TCR clones grew in blood after radiotherapy plus ipilimumab.

Assay: immunoSEQ multiplex PCR; the TCRdb copy retains only in-frame clones and omits some. The sample lists roughly 120,000 clones; approximately 84% were seen once. CDR3 length equals 13 residues. Trimming stripped 4 bases from V and 4 bases from J, with 13 bases between. Germline loops: CDR1 GTSNPN, CDR2 SVGIG (reference sequence). As to this clone: Its antigen is undetermined.

Source: peripheral blood, taken from a patient treated with radiotherapy plus ipilimumab. This chain links TRBV30 with TRBJ1-2; D call uncertain. This sequence was found in a human donor with non-small cell lung cancer who had a partial response to radiotherapy plus ipilimumab. The CDR3 DNA sequence: TGTGCCTGGAAGGACTTAGCAACCTATGGCTACACCTTC. It codes for CAWKDLATYGYTF.